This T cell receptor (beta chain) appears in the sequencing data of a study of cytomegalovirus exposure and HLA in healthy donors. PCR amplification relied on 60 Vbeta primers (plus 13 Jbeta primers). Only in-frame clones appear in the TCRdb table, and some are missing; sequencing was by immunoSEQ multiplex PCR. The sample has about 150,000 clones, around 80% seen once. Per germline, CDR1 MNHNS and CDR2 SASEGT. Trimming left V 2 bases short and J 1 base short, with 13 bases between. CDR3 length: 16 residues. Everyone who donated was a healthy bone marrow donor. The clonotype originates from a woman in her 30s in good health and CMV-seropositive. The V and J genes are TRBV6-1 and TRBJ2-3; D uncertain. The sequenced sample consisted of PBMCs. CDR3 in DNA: TGTGCCAGCAGTGAAACGATTTGGCAGGGCACAGATACGCAGTATTTT. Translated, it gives CASSETIWQGTDTQYF.